This is a list of T cell receptor beta chains from one sample in a study of blood T cells in healthy people across ages. TCRdb used MiXCR to reprocess the 5' RACE reads, holding one entry per CDR3 protein. The profile shows about 800,000 distinct CDR3 sequences, roughly 60% of them singletons. Sample: blood. The receptors were gathered from a man aged 25-40 years in good health. The CDR3 runs from the conserved cysteine through the conserved F or W. Expanded clones get a size class; other rows say once, few or many, or leave the size out.

TRBJ2-1 few TRBV7-2 CASSLGTGGVNEQFF
TRBJ2-7 few TRBV2 CASSALSVPLSEQYF
TRBJ1-1 few TRBV10-3 CAISELGANTEAFF
- - TRBV5-1 CASRIPEGETQFF
TRBJ2-5 - TRBV24-1 CATSDSATQETQYF
TRBJ1-2 - TRBV12-3/TRBV12-4 CASGFQGNYGYTF
TRBJ2-7 - TRBV15 CATSRRDSPYEQYF
TRBJ2-3 many TRBV6-2/TRBV6-3 CASAIAGVGTDTQYF
TRBJ1-2 - TRBV6-5 CASSFQRQYGYTF
TRBJ1-2 few TRBV6-7 CASRKVGNGSAYGYTF
TRBJ2-1 - TRBV24-1 CATSDSKPPTSGRARNEQFF
TRBJ1-6 few TRBV28 CASSSYGALFVLSSYNSPLHF
TRBJ1-2 - TRBV20-1 CSARGISGFWVDDGYTF
TRBJ1-5 - TRBV20-1 CSAPQGTPGNQPQHF
TRBJ2-5 few TRBV20-1 CSAASMETQYF
TRBJ2-7 - TRBV27 CASSHTIQGARNEQYF
TRBJ2-5 - TRBV4-2 CASSRRPPGLRQETQYF
TRBJ2-3 - TRBV18 CASSPPIKTDTQYF
TRBJ2-7 - TRBV4-1 CASSQGTPSYEQYF
TRBJ2-1 few TRBV6-5 CASSYNLVRNEQFF
TRBJ2-3 - TRBV4-1 CASSHFLSADTQYF
TRBJ2-3 - TRBV3-1 CASSQFAGELGTDTQYF
- - TRBV5-1 CASSLDPGLQETQYF
TRBJ2-3 - TRBV7-3 CASSWGLAADTQYF
TRBJ2-5 few TRBV6-6 CASSYGRERETQYF
TRBJ2-4 many TRBV7-2 CASSVALAKNIQYF
TRBJ2-7 - TRBV3-1 CASSPSQGSYEQYF
TRBJ2-5 - TRBV29-1 CSVAVGGLEETQYF
TRBJ2-5 - TRBV11-2 CASSLGRDVETQYF
- - TRBV28 CASSLGEAIQYF
TRBJ2-3 - TRBV7-6 CASSQLTGTQYF
TRBJ2-3 few TRBV15 CATSKMAQLAGWDTQYF
TRBJ1-2 - TRBV6-5 CASSFNTGGTSTYGYTF
TRBJ1-6 - TRBV12-3/TRBV12-4 CASSFDQSSYNSPLHF
TRBJ2-5 - TRBV4-2 CASSQSGASGGQETQYF
TRBJ2-3 few TRBV18 CASSPPQGGDTQYF
TRBJ2-3 - TRBV11-3 CASSQTTGLTTDTQYF
TRBJ2-1 - TRBV7-9 CASSLGGPSSYNEQFF
TRBJ1-2 - TRBV4-2 CASSQESWTGANYGYTF
TRBJ1-5 - TRBV6-6 CASSYNPTGSNQPQHF